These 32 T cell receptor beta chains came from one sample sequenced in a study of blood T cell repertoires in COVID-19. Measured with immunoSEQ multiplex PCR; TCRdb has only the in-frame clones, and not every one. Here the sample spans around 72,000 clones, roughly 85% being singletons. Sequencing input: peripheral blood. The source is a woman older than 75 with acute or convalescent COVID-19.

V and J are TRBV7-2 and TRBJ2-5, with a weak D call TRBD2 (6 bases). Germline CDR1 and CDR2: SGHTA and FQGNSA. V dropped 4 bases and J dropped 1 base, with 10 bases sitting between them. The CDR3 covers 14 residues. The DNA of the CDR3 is TGTGCCAGCAGCTCCGGGACTTTCCAAGAGACCCAGTACTTC. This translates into CASSSGTFQETQYF.

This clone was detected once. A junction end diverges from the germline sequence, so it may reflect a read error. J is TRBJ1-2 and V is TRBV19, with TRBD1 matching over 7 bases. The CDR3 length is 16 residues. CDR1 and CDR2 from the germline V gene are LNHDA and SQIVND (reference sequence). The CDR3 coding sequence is TGTGCTAGTAGTATCAGGGGGACACCCTTCGAGAATGGCTACACCTTC. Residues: CASSIRGTPFENGYTF.

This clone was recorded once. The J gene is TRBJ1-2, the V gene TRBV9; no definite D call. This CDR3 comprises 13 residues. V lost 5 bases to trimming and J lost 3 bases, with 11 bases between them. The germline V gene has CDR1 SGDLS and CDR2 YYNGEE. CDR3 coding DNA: TGTGCCAGCAGTGAGGGTCTGCACTATGGCTACACCTTC. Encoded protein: CASSEGLHYGYTF.

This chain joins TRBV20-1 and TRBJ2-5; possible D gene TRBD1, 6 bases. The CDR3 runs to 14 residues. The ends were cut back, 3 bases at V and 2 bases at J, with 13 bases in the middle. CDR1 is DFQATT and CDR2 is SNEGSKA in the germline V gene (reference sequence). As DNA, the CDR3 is TGCAGTGCTAGTAGGGCAGGGGCGCAAGAGACCCAGTACTTC. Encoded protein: CSASRAGAQETQYF.

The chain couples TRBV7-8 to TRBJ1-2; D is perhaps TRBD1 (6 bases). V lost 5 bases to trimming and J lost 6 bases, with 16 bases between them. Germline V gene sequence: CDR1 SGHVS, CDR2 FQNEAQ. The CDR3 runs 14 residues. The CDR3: CASSPGTIGDGYTF. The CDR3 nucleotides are TGTGCCAGCAGCCCAGGGACAATCGGCGATGGCTACACCTTC.

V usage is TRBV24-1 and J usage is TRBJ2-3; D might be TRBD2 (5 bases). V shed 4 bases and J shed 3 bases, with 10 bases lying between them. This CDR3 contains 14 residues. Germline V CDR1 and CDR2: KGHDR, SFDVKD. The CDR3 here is CATSDPSGTDTQYF. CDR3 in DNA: TGTGCCACCAGTGACCCGTCGGGGACAGATACGCAGTATTTT.

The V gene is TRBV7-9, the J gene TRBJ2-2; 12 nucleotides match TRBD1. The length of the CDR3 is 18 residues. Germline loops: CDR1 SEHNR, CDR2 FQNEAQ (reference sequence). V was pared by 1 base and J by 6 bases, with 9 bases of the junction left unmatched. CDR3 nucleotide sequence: TGTGCCAGCAGCTTAGAATCGTGGGACAGGGGGCCTGCCGGGGAGCTGTTTTTT. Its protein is CASSLESWDRGPAGELFF.

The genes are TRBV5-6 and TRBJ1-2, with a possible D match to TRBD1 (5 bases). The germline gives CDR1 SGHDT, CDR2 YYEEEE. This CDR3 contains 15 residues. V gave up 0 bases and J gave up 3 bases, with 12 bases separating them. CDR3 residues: CASSLEQGMDYGYTF. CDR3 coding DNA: TGTGCCAGCAGCTTGGAGCAGGGCATGGACTATGGCTACACCTTC.

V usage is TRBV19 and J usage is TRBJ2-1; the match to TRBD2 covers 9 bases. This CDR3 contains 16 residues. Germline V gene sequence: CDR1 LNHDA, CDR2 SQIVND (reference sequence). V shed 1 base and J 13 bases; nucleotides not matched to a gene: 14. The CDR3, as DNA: TGTGCCAGTAGTATAGGGTCTACGCGGGAGGGTTTGAAACAGTTCTTC. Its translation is CASSIGSTREGLKQFF.

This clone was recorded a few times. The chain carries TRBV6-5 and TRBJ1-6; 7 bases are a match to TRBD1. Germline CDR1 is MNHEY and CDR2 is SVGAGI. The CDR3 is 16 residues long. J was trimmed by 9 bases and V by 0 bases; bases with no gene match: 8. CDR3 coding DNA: TGTGCCAGCAGTTACTCGATCCTAGCAGGGGGTTCACCCCTCCACTTT. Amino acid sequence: CASSYSILAGGSPLHF.

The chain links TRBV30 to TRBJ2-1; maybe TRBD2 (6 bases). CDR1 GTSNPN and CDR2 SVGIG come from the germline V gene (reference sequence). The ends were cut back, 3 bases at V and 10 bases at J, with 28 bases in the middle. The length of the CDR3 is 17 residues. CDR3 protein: CAWSSHGVGGTLGEQFF. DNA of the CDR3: TGTGCCTGGAGCTCGCATGGCGTAGGAGGGACCTTGGGGGAGCAGTTCTTC.

The CDR3 DNA reads TGTGCCAGCAGTTCCGCCCCCCTAGCGGGGGAAGAGACCCAGTACTTC. Translating it yields CASSSAPLAGEETQYF. V gene TRBV27 combines with J gene TRBJ2-5; the match to TRBD2 covers 10 bases. The V gene end was trimmed by 4 bases and the J gene end by 3 bases; junction bases not matched to a gene: 8. The CDR3 has 16 amino acids. In germline, CDR1 is MNHEY, CDR2 SMNVEV (reference sequence).

In nucleotides, the CDR3 is TGTGCCAGTAGTATCCCGTACAGGGGCGGCTATGGCTACACCTTC. Residues: CASSIPYRGGYGYTF. The gene calls are TRBV19 and TRBJ1-2; 7 bases match TRBD1. CDR1 and CDR2 (germline): LNHDA, SQIVND (reference sequence). Trimming took 3 bases from V and 4 from J; bases not matched to a gene: 8. There are 15 residues in the CDR3.

CDR3 loop: CASSLLAGEAEQYF. CDR3 bases: TGCGCCAGCAGCTTGCTAGCGGGAGAAGCCGAGCAGTACTTC. The chain has TRBV5-1 and TRBJ2-7; TRBD2 matches 10 bases. Looked up from germline, CDR1 is SGHRS and CDR2 is YFSETQ. The ends lost 1 base at V and 6 bases at J; junction bases unmatched: 4. This CDR3 is built from 14 residues.

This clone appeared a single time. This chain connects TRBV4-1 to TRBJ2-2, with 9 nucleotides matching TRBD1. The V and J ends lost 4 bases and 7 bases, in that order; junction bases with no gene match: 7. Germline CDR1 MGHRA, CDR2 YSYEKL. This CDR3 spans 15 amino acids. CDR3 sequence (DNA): TGCGCCAGCAGCCTTCAACAGGGGGCAAGCGGGGAGCTGTTTTTT. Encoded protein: CASSLQQGASGELFF.

The CDR3 sequence: CSVRGGTEAFF. As DNA, the CDR3 is TGCAGCGTTCGCGGGGGCACTGAAGCTTTCTTT. This chain connects TRBV29-1 to TRBJ1-1; D perhaps matches TRBD1 (5 bases). This CDR3 region has 11 residues. Deletions cut 5 bases from V and 4 bases from J, with 8 bases between. Germline V gene lookup returns CDR1 SQVTM and CDR2 ANQGSEA. Using reference TRBV29-1 and TRBJ1-1 for the parts outside the CDR3, the full variable domain is SAVISQKPSRDICQRGTSLTIQCQVDSQVTMMFWYRQQPGQSLTLIATANQGSEATYESGFVIDKFPISRPNLTFSTLTVSNMSPEDSSIYLCSVRGGTEAFFGQGTRLTVV.

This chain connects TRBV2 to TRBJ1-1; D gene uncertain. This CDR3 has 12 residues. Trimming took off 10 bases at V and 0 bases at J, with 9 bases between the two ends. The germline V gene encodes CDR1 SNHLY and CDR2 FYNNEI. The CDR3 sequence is CATGNMNTEAFF. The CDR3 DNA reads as TGTGCCACAGGAAACATGAACACTGAAGCTTTCTTT.

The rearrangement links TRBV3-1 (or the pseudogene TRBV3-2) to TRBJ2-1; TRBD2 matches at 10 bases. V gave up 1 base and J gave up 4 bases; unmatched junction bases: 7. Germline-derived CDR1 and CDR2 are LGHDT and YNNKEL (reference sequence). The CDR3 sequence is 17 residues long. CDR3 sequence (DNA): TGTGCCAGCAGCCAAGCGGCTAGCGGGAGTCGATACAATGAGCAGTTCTTC. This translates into CASSQAASGSRYNEQFF.

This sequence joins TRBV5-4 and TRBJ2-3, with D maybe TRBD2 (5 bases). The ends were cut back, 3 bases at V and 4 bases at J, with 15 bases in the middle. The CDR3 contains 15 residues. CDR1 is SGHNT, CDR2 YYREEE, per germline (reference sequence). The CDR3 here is CASSSYRGASDTQYF. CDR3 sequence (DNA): TGTGCCAGCAGCTCCTATCGGGGAGCGTCAGATACGCAGTATTTT.

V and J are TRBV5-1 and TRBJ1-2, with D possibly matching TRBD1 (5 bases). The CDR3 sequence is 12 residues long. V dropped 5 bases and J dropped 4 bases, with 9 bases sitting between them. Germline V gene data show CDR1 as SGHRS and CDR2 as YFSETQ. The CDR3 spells CASRLDSYGYTF. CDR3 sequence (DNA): TGCGCCAGCAGGTTAGACAGCTATGGCTACACCTTC. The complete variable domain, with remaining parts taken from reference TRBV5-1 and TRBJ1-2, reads KAGVTQTPRYLIKTRGQQVTLSCSPISGHRSVSWYQQTPGQGLQFLFEYFSETQRNKGNFPGRFSGRQFSNSRSEMNVSTLELGDSALYLCASRLDSYGYTFGSGTRLTVV.

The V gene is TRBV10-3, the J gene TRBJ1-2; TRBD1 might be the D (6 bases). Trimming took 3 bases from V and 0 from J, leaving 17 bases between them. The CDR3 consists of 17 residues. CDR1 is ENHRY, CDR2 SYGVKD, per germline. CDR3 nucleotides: TGTGCCATCAGTGACTTCAGACAGGTCGGAGCTAACTATGGCTACACCTTC. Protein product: CAISDFRQVGANYGYTF.

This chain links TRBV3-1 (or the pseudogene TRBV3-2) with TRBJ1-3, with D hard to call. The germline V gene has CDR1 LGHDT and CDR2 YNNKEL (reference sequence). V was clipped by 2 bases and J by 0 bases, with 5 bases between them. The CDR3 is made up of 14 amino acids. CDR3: CASSQQVSGNTIYF. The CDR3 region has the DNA TGTGCCAGCAGCCAACAGGTCTCTGGAAACACCATATATTTT.

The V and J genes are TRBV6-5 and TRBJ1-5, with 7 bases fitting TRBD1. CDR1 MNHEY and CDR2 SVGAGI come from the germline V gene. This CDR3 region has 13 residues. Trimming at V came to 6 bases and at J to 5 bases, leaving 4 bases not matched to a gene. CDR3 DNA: TGTGCCAGCAGCGCAACAGGGGATCAGCCCCAGCATTTT. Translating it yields CASSATGDQPQHF.

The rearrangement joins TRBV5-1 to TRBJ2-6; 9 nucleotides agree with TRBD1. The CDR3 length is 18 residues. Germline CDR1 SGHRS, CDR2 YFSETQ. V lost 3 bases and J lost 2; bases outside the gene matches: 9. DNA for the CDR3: TGCGCCAGCAGCTGGAGGGACAGGGTGTTTACTGGGGCCAACGTCCTGACTTTC. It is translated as CASSWRDRVFTGANVLTF.

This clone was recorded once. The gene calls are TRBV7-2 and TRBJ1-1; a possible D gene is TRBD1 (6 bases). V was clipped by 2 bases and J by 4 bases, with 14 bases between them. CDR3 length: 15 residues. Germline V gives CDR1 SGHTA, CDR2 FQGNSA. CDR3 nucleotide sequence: TGTGCCAGCAGCTTATGGGGGGGGGCAGCCACTGAAGCTTTCTTT. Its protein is CASSLWGGAATEAFF.

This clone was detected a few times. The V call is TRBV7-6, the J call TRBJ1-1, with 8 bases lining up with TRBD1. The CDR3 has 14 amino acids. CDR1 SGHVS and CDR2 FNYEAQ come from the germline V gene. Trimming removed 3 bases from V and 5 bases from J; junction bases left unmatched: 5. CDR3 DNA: TGTGCCAGCAGCTTGGGACAGGAGAGTACTGAAGCTTTCTTT. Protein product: CASSLGQESTEAFF.

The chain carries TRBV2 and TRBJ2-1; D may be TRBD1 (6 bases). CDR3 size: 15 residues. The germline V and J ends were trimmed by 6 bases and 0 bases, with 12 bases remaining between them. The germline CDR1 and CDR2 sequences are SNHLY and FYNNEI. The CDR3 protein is CASRPDRSSYNEQFF. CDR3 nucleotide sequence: TGTGCCAGCAGACCCGACAGGAGCTCCTACAATGAGCAGTTCTTC.

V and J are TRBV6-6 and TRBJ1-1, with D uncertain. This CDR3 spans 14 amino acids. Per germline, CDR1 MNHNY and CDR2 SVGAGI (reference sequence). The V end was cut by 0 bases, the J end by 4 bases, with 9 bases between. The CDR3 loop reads CASSYSNGVTEAFF. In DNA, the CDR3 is TGTGCCAGCAGTTACTCGAACGGAGTCACTGAAGCTTTCTTT.

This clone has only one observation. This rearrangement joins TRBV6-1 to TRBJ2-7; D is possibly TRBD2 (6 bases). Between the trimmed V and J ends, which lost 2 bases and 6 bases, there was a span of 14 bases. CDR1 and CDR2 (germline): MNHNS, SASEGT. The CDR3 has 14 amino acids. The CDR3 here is CASSETRAGFEQYF. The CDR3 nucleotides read TGTGCCAGCAGTGAAACCAGGGCGGGGTTCGAGCAGTACTTC.

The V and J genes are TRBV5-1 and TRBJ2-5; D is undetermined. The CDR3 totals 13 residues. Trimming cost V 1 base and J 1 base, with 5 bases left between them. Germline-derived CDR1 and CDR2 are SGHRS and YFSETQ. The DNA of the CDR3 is TGCGCCAGCAGCTTGAACAGCCAAGAGACCCAGTACTTC. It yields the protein CASSLNSQETQYF.

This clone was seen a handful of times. The CDR3 region has the DNA TGTGCCAGCTCGCTCGGGACAGGGCGGACCGGGGAGCTGTTTTTT. Its translation: CASSLGTGRTGELFF. This rearrangement joins TRBV18 to TRBJ2-2; 9 bases line up with TRBD1. Trimming removed 6 bases from V and 5 bases from J; junction bases left unmatched: 7. Germline CDR1 reads KGHSH; CDR2 reads LQKENI. This CDR3 is built from 15 residues.

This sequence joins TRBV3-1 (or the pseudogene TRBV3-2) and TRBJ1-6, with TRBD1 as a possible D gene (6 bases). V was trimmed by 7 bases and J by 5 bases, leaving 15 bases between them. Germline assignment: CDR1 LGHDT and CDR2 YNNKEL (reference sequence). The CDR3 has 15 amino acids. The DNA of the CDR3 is TGTGCCAGCACCGAGGACAGCCAACATAATTCACCCCTCCACTTT. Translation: CASTEDSQHNSPLHF.